This passage covers 9 T cell receptor beta chains from one sample sequenced in a study of cytomegalovirus exposure and HLA in healthy donors. Both 60 Vbeta primers and 13 Jbeta primers went into the PCR. Sequencing used immunoSEQ multiplex PCR; TCRdb keeps in-frame clones, though not all of them. The profile covers around 88,000 clones, with approximately 81% appearing a single time and roughly 4% taken by the ten largest. Sequencing used PBMCs. Every receptor here comes from a woman aged 40 to 50 in good health and CMV-seropositive.

The chain carries TRBV9 and TRBJ2-5; 10 positions match TRBD2. CDR1 SGDLS and CDR2 YYNGEE come from the germline V gene. The CDR3 runs to 15 residues. The ends lost 4 bases at V and 5 bases at J; junction bases unmatched: 8. The CDR3 DNA follows: TGTGCCAGCAGCCCTCTAGCGGGAGAAGCCGAGACCCAGTACTTC. Protein product: CASSPLAGEAETQYF. The variable domain in full, completed from reference TRBV9 and TRBJ2-5, reads DSGVTQTPKHLITATGQRVTLRCSPRSGDLSVYWYQQSLDQGLQFLIQYYNGEERAKGNILERFSAQQFPDLHSELNLSSLELGDSALYFCASSPLAGEAETQYFGPGTRLLVL.

The rearrangement joins TRBV5-1 to TRBJ2-7; 8 bases map to TRBD1. This CDR3 has 14 residues. Germline trimming cut 5 bases from V and 3 bases from J; bases unmatched to any gene: 7. The V gene's germline CDR1 is SGHRS and CDR2 YFSETQ. This CDR3 is CASSWGDRNYEQYF. As DNA, the CDR3 is TGCGCCAGCAGTTGGGGGGACAGGAACTACGAGCAGTACTTC.

The rearrangement joins TRBV7-9 to TRBJ2-7; unclear D gene. V lost 1 base and J 0 bases, leaving 10 bases between the germline ends. The CDR3 extends over 15 amino acids. The germline V gene encodes CDR1 SEHNR and CDR2 FQNEAQ (reference sequence). CDR3 nucleotides: TGTGCCAGCAGCTTAGGGGTGGGCTCCTCCTACGAGCAGTACTTC. This gives the protein CASSLGVGSSYEQYF. Complete variable domain (other parts from reference TRBV7-9 and TRBJ2-7): DTGVSQNPRHKITKRGQNVTFRCDPISEHNRLYWYRQTLGQGPEFLTYFQNEAQLEKSRLLSDRFSAERPKGSFSTLEIQRTEQGDSAMYLCASSLGVGSSYEQYFGPGTRLTVT.

This chain links TRBV19 with TRBJ2-1; 8 nucleotides align to TRBD1. Germline loops: CDR1 LNHDA, CDR2 SQIVND (reference sequence). V was clipped by 5 bases and J by 1 base; unmatched bases: 4. CDR3 length equals 15 residues. CDR3 sequence (DNA): TGTGCCAGTAGTCGAGGACAGGGTTCCTACAATGAGCAGTTCTTC. Translating gives CASSRGQGSYNEQFF.

The chain couples TRBV9 to TRBJ2-5, with 7 bases identical to TRBD2. This CDR3 is built from 14 residues. Germline CDR1 and CDR2: SGDLS and YYNGEE. J lost 5 bases, V lost 2 bases, and 6 bases had no gene match. For the CDR3, the DNA is TGTGCCAGCAGCGTTGGACTAGTAACTGAGACCCAGTACTTC. Translation: CASSVGLVTETQYF.

This clone was detected only a few times. The V gene is TRBV5-4, the J gene TRBJ1-4; D is ambiguous. The ends were cut back, 5 bases at V and 7 bases at J, with 15 bases in the middle. Per germline, CDR1 SGHNT and CDR2 YYREEE (reference sequence). CDR3 length: 14 residues. The chain's CDR3 is CASSPGGLGEKLFF. In DNA, the CDR3 is TGTGCCAGCAGTCCTGGCGGCTTGGGTGAAAAACTGTTTTTT.

The rearrangement links TRBV19 to TRBJ2-7; TRBD1 matches 9 bases. V trimming: 3 bases; J trimming: 2 bases; junction bases outside the gene matches: 5. Looked up from germline, CDR1 is LNHDA and CDR2 is SQIVND (reference sequence). CDR3 length equals 15 residues. CDR3 DNA sequence: TGTGCCAGTAGTATTGAGGACAGGGGCCCCTACGAGCAGTACTTC. Encoded protein: CASSIEDRGPYEQYF.

The chain joins TRBV9 to TRBJ2-2; 7 bases match TRBD1. This CDR3 is 17 amino acids long. The V segment lost 3 bases and the J segment 6 bases; nucleotides outside the gene matches: 14. Germline assignment: CDR1 SGDLS and CDR2 YYNGEE. Written as DNA, the CDR3 is TGTGCCAGCAGCGCGCCACCGGGACAGCTATCCCCCGGGGAGCTGTTTTTT. The encoded protein is CASSAPPGQLSPGELFF.

The chain has TRBV29-1 and TRBJ2-7, with 10 positions matching TRBD1. This CDR3 comprises 14 residues. Trimming removed 4 bases from V and 5 bases from J; junction bases left unmatched: 8. From germline, CDR1 is SQVTM and CDR2 ANQGSEA. This CDR3 is CSVGPGTGANEQYF. CDR3 in DNA: TGCAGCGTTGGGCCGGGGACAGGGGCCAACGAGCAGTACTTC.